What follows are 29 T cell receptor beta chains derived from one specimen sequenced in a study of read filtering for tumor transcriptome and immune sequencing (dated by TCRdb to between 2020 and 2021). Sequencing instrument: Illumina HiSeq 4000. TCR libraries were constructed from 400 ng RNA using the Immunoverse kit, and molecular barcoded adaptors covering alpha/delta and beta/gamma chains were employed. Clones were called with MiXCR by TCRdb after fastp trimmed the public reads at Q25, and only in-frame beta chains were retained. For every CDR3 protein sequence, its rows merge into one entry that carries the most common genes and DNA. Here the sample has about 62,000 distinct CDR3 sequences; approximately 19% occur a single time. The top ten clonotypes cover under 13% of the sample. Sequencing was done on a sample of a population of CD138-negative cells sorted from bone marrow. Sample cell subset or site, as interpreted from the label and publication: bone marrow mononuclear cells depleted of CD138+ plasma/myeloma cells by negative magnetic selection. The receptors stem from a donor aged 40 or older with multiple myeloma.

This clonotype was observed at least ten times. The CDR3 nucleotides are TGTGCCAGTGCTAGCGGGGACTACAATGAGCAGTTCTTC. It codes for CASASGDYNEQFF. The chain is built from TRBV19 and TRBJ2-1, with 9 nucleotides matching TRBD2. V was clipped by 8 bases and J by 3 bases; unmatched bases: 2. The CDR3 covers 13 residues. Germline V lookup: CDR1 LNHDA, CDR2 SQIVND (reference sequence). Full variable domain (outside the CDR3, taken from reference TRBV19 and TRBJ2-1): DGGITQSPKYLFRKEGQNVTLSCEQNLNHDAMYWYRQDPGQGLRLIYYSQIVNDFQKGDIAEGYSVSREKKESFPLTVTSAQKNPTAFYLCASASGDYNEQFFGPGTRLTVL.

This clonotype was picked up many times. The chain combines TRBV9 with TRBJ1-1; 7 nucleotides align to TRBD1. V shed 2 bases and J 3 bases; nucleotides not matched to a gene: 1. CDR1 is SGDLS, CDR2 YYNGEE, per germline. The CDR3 has 13 residues. In DNA, the CDR3 is TGTGCCAGCAGCGTGGGACAGTACACTGAAGCTTTCTTT. Amino acids: CASSVGQYTEAFF.

This clonotype was recorded a few times. V usage is TRBV7-2 and J usage is TRBJ2-1; no clear D. Trimming cost V 1 base and J 4 bases, with 5 bases left between them. CDR1 is SGHTA and CDR2 is FQGNSA in the germline V gene. The CDR3 has 13 amino acids. The CDR3 is CASSLVLYNEQFF. The CDR3 bases are TGTGCCAGCAGCTTAGTACTATACAATGAGCAGTTCTTC.

Comments on this clonotype: The conserved final phenylalanine or tryptophan is absent from the CDR3, which likely points to a read error. This rearrangement joins TRBV10-3 to TRBJ2-6; possible D gene TRBD2, 5 bases. Looked up from germline, CDR1 is ENHRY and CDR2 is SYGVKD. The CDR3 runs to 20 residues. Trimming cost V 5 bases and J 0 bases, with 23 bases left between them. In DNA, the CDR3 is TGTGCCATCAGTAAACGGACTGGCGGGTTGTCCCTCTCTGGGGCCAACGTCCTGACTTCC. Translation gives CAISKRTGGLSLSGANVLTS.

This clonotype was seen at least ten times. J is TRBJ2-5 and V is TRBV11-2; 12 bases line up with TRBD1. CDR1 is SGHAT and CDR2 is FQNNGV in the germline V gene. V gave up 5 bases and J gave up 5 bases; unmatched junction bases: 3. CDR3 length: 14 amino acids. The CDR3 loop is CASSPGTGGETQYF. CDR3 sequence (DNA): TGTGCCAGCAGCCCCGGGACAGGGGGCGAGACCCAGTACTTC.

This clonotype was found many times. The chain is built from TRBV4-1 and TRBJ2-1; D is unresolved. Trimming pared 0 bases from V and 8 bases from J, leaving 14 bases between. The germline V gene has CDR1 MGHRA and CDR2 YSYEKL. CDR3 size: 15 residues. The CDR3 region is CASSQDSRPGDEQFF. The CDR3 region has the DNA TGCGCCAGCAGCCAAGACTCACGACCGGGCGATGAGCAGTTCTTC.

Points on this clonotype: One base separates it from a far larger clone, so it is likely a read error. The chain recombines TRBV12-3 or TRBV12-4 with TRBJ2-3, with D perhaps TRBD2 (6 bases). V was pared by 4 bases and J by 6 bases, with 17 bases between. The CDR3 covers 15 residues. The CDR3 DNA is TGTGCCAGCAGTTGGGCTAGCGAGGGCGGGGATACGCAGTATTTT. Amino acids: CASSWASEGGDTQYF.

Ten or more counts support this clonotype. The chain has TRBV18 and TRBJ1-1; D is possibly TRBD1 (5 bases). Germline lookup yields CDR1 KGHSH and CDR2 LQKENI. The CDR3 loop spans 15 amino acids. V was trimmed by 3 bases and J by 0 bases, leaving 11 bases between them. The CDR3 bases are TGTGCCAGCTCACCGCGGGGGGAAATGAACACTGAAGCTTTCTTT. Amino acids: CASSPRGEMNTEAFF.

There are many counts of this clonotype. The V call is TRBV7-9, the J call TRBJ1-1, with a tentative D call TRBD1 (5 bases). The V and J ends lost 1 base and 4 bases respectively, with 10 bases between them. This CDR3 spans 14 amino acids. Germline V gene data show CDR1 as SEHNR and CDR2 as FQNEAQ (reference sequence). In DNA, the CDR3 is TGTGCCAGCAGCTTAGGGGGGGTCGGCACTGAAGCTTTCTTT. Translated: CASSLGGVGTEAFF.

This clonotype was seen at least ten times. This chain joins TRBV14 and TRBJ1-1; 7 nucleotides align to TRBD1. The CDR3 is made up of 16 amino acids. With 4 bases clipped from V and 4 bases from J, the junction kept 12 bases outside the gene matches. Germline loops: CDR1 SGHDN, CDR2 FVKESK. This CDR3 is CASSLPGTEVLTEAFF. In DNA, the CDR3 is TGTGCCAGCAGCCTCCCCGGGACAGAAGTCCTCACTGAAGCTTTCTTT.

On this clonotype itself: A single base separates this from a much larger clone, so it may be a read error. The CDR3: CAWAPPGTPNRPQHF. CDR3 in DNA: TGTGCCTGGGCCCCCCCGGGGACCCCTAATCGGCCCCAGCATTTT. This rearrangement joins TRBV30 to TRBJ1-5; D is perhaps TRBD1 (5 bases). CDR3 length: 15 residues. Germline values: CDR1 GTSNPN, CDR2 SVGIG (reference sequence).

Ten or more counts support this clonotype. The V gene is TRBV19, the J gene TRBJ1-4; no clear D gene. Trimming cost V 1 base and J 4 bases, with 7 bases left between them. The CDR3 has 14 amino acids. Germline V gene data show CDR1 as LNHDA and CDR2 as SQIVND (reference sequence). The CDR3: CASSIVHRNEKLFF. CDR3 nucleotides: TGTGCCAGTAGTATAGTACATCGTAATGAAAAACTGTTTTTT.

There are a few counts of this clonotype. For the CDR3, the DNA is TGTGCCAGCAGCTTAGCGGGTCTGGGAAACCTCCCCTACGAGCAGTACTTC. Translating it yields CASSLAGLGNLPYEQYF. The chain combines TRBV11-2 with TRBJ2-7; D not resolved. This CDR3 region has 17 residues. Trimming took 1 base from V and 2 from J, leaving 18 bases between them. The V gene's germline CDR1 is SGHAT and CDR2 FQNNGV.

This clonotype was observed at least ten times. V gene TRBV20-1 combines with J gene TRBJ2-3, with 13 bases matching TRBD2. V lost 0 bases, J lost 6 bases, and 9 bases stayed unmatched. The length of the CDR3 is 17 residues. The V gene's germline CDR1 is DFQATT and CDR2 SNEGSKA (reference sequence). CDR3 loop: CSARDRRGLAGPDTQYF. The CDR3, as DNA: TGCAGTGCTAGAGATAGGAGGGGACTAGCGGGGCCCGATACGCAGTATTTT.

This clonotype was counted ten times or more. The genes are TRBV28 and TRBJ2-7, with D perhaps TRBD1 or TRBD2 (6 bases each). Germline V gene data show CDR1 as MDHEN and CDR2 as SYDVKM. The CDR3 spans 15 residues. The V end was cut by 6 bases, the J end by 2 bases, with 17 bases between. This CDR3 is CASSGGRRTTYEQYF. The CDR3 DNA reads as TGTGCCAGCAGCGGGGGCCGAAGAACGACCTACGAGCAGTACTTC.

This clonotype was seen ten or more times. The chain links TRBV5-4 to TRBJ1-1; 7 nucleotides match TRBD1. The length of the CDR3 is 14 residues. J lost 6 bases, V lost 3 bases, and 8 bases had no gene match. The germline V gene encodes CDR1 SGHNT and CDR2 YYREEE (reference sequence). The CDR3 here is CASSSTGAKAEAFF. The CDR3 DNA reads as TGTGCCAGCAGCTCAACAGGGGCTAAGGCTGAAGCTTTCTTT.

Worth noting for this clonotype: A single base separates this from a much larger clone, so it may be a read error. V and J are TRBV12-3 or TRBV12-4 and TRBJ2-7, with 10 bases fitting TRBD2. Trimming removed 3 bases from V and 7 bases from J; junction bases left unmatched: 6. The length of the CDR3 is 14 residues. The CDR3 coding sequence is TGTGCCAGCAGTTTGGGTCTAGCGGGGGTTGAGCAGTACTTC. It codes for CASSLGLAGVEQYF.

This clonotype was counted at least ten times. The V and J genes are TRBV11-2 and TRBJ2-3; D gene ambiguous. The V end lost 4 bases, the J end lost 2 bases, and 7 bases lay between the germline ends. There are 13 residues in the CDR3. Germline-derived CDR1 and CDR2 are SGHAT and FQNNGV. The CDR3: CASSSRLTDTQYF. As DNA, the CDR3 is TGTGCCAGCAGCTCCCGACTCACAGATACGCAGTATTTT.

This clonotype was seen at least ten times. The J gene is TRBJ2-3, the V gene TRBV6-1, with a weak D call TRBD1 (6 bases). CDR3 length: 17 residues. Deletions cut 3 bases from V and 4 bases from J, with 20 bases between. Germline-derived CDR1 and CDR2 are MNHNS and SASEGT. The CDR3 nucleotides are TGTGCCAGCAGTGACTCAGGCACAGGGTTTGGGCCAGATACGCAGTATTTT. Encoded protein: CASSDSGTGFGPDTQYF.

The sample holds many counts of this clonotype. The gene calls are TRBV7-9 and TRBJ1-1; tentatively, D is TRBD1 (5 bases). The length of the CDR3 is 15 residues. CDR1 is SEHNR, CDR2 FQNEAQ, per germline (reference sequence). V lost 6 bases and J 6 bases, leaving 20 bases between the germline ends. The CDR3 reads CASSQTAGIGPEAFF. In DNA, the CDR3 is TGTGCCAGCAGTCAGACCGCAGGGATTGGGCCTGAAGCTTTCTTT.

Note on this clonotype: Just one base apart from a much larger clone, this may be a read error. The V call is TRBV30, the J call TRBJ1-4; D not certain. CDR3 length: 13 residues. Germline-derived CDR1 and CDR2 are GTSNPN and SVGIG (reference sequence). The CDR3 spells CAWTPILREKLLF. The DNA for the CDR3 is TGTGCCTGGACACCAATCCTGAGGGAAAAACTGCTTTTT.

In this sample, this clonotype turned up many times. V usage is TRBV4-1 and J usage is TRBJ2-5; D is perhaps TRBD1 (5 bases). V was trimmed by 1 base and J by 2 bases, leaving 8 bases between them. This CDR3 spans 14 amino acids. The germline CDR1 and CDR2 sequences are MGHRA and YSYEKL. CDR3 in amino acids: CASSQGQYQETQYF. CDR3 DNA: TGCGCCAGCAGCCAAGGACAGTATCAAGAGACCCAGTACTTC.

This clonotype came up a few times. The chain recombines TRBV20-1 with TRBJ2-2, with TRBD1 as a possible D gene (5 bases). The germline V gene encodes CDR1 DFQATT and CDR2 SNEGSKA (reference sequence). This CDR3 has 14 amino acids. The V and J ends lost 3 bases and 3 bases respectively, with 11 bases between them. Here the CDR3 reads CSARQGTDTGELFF. The CDR3 DNA is TGCAGTGCTAGGCAGGGTACGGACACCGGGGAGCTGTTTTTT.

As regards this clonotype: A single base separates this from a much larger clone, so it may be a read error. This CDR3 fails to terminate in the conserved phenylalanine or tryptophan, so it likely reflects a read error. The chain links TRBV7-9 to TRBJ2-7; D not certain. Germline loops: CDR1 SEHNR, CDR2 FQNEAQ (reference sequence). The CDR3 contains 13 residues. Trimming removed 2 bases from V and 2 bases from J, with 7 bases in between. The CDR3 DNA reads as TGTGCCAGCAGCTTATCCCACGCCTACGAGCAGTACTTA. Translating gives CASSLSHAYEQYL.

This clonotype was seen only a few times. The chain links TRBV20-1 to TRBJ2-5; TRBD1 matches 10 bases. J was trimmed by 3 bases and V by 1 base; bases with no gene match: 2. Germline CDR1 DFQATT, CDR2 SNEGSKA (reference sequence). CDR3 length: 14 residues. The CDR3: CSARGDRGEETQYF. In DNA, the CDR3 is TGCAGTGCTAGAGGGGACAGGGGAGAAGAGACCCAGTACTTC.

This clonotype was seen repeatedly, ten times or more. V gene TRBV11-2 combines with J gene TRBJ2-7, with unresolved D. With 1 base removed from V and 4 bases from J, the gap between germline ends came to 14 bases. The germline CDR1 and CDR2 sequences are SGHAT and FQNNGV. This CDR3 has 15 amino acids. The CDR3 coding sequence is TGTGCCAGCAGCTTAGTTAACTCGGGTTTATACGAGCAGTACTTC. Its translation: CASSLVNSGLYEQYF.

This clonotype occurred many times. This rearrangement joins TRBV2 to TRBJ2-7, with 11 bases lining up with TRBD2. The CDR3 loop spans 14 amino acids. The V and J ends lost 8 bases and 4 bases, in that order; junction bases with no gene match: 7. From germline, CDR1 is SNHLY and CDR2 FYNNEI. CDR3 region: CASAGTSGHYEQYF. CDR3 bases: TGTGCCAGCGCCGGGACTAGCGGACATTACGAGCAGTACTTC. The full variable domain, rest sourced from reference TRBV2 and TRBJ2-7, is EPEVTQTPSHQVTQMGQEVILRCVPISNHLYFYWYRQILGQKVEFLVSFYNNEISEKSEIFDDQFSVERPDGSNFTLKIRSTKLEDSAMYFCASAGTSGHYEQYFGPGTRLTVT.

This clonotype was observed a few times. The chain uses TRBV6-1 and TRBJ1-5, with 9 bases that match TRBD1. In germline, CDR1 is MNHNS, CDR2 SASEGT. This CDR3 region has 14 residues. V lost 7 bases to trimming and J lost 5 bases; unmatched junction nucleotides: 6. DNA for the CDR3: TGTGCCAGCACCAGAAGACAGGGGGATCAGCCCCAGCATTTT. Translation gives CASTRRQGDQPQHF.

Points on this clonotype: Since a much larger clone is just one base distant, this may be a read error. The V gene is TRBV12-3 or TRBV12-4, the J gene TRBJ1-3; D might be TRBD1 (6 bases). Trimming pared 6 bases from V and 0 bases from J, leaving 9 bases between. The CDR3 is 14 residues long. In DNA, the CDR3 is TGTGCCAGCAGCCGACAGGCCTCTGGAAACACCATATATTTT. It yields the protein CASSRQASGNTIYF.